The clone carrying this T cell receptor (beta chain) was picked up a small number of times. The record originates from a study of tumour-infiltrating T cells in Burkitt lymphoma. Background on the study: Overall and progression-free survival were predicted by productive clonality.

Using immunoSEQ multiplex PCR, the repertoire was profiled, and TCRdb retains in-frame clones only, with some absent. The profile covers 4,900 or so clones, with roughly a tenth appearing a single time and about 2.5% taken by the ten largest. The CDR3 is 15 amino acids. The germline gives CDR1 SGHRS, CDR2 YFSETQ. The trim removed 0 bases at V and 5 bases at J, leaving 5 bases unmatched. This TCR was sampled from a human donor with diffuse large B-cell lymphoma. The sample was tumor tissue. The chain has TRBV5-1 and TRBJ1-2, with 9 bases matching TRBD1. The CDR3: CASSLVGTGSYGYTF. DNA of the CDR3: TGCGCCAGCAGCTTGGTCGGGACAGGGAGTTATGGCTACACCTTC.